This T cell receptor (beta chain) appears in the sequencing data of a study of blood T cell repertoires in COVID-19. Sequencing was performed with immunoSEQ multiplex PCR; in TCRdb, only in-frame clones are kept and a portion is missing. This sample has more than 13,000 clones, with roughly 84% found just once. This CDR3 contains 13 residues. The germline V gene has CDR1 SGHDN and CDR2 FVKESK. The V gene end was trimmed by 6 bases and the J gene end by 11 bases; junction bases not matched to a gene: 10. The chain uses TRBV14 and TRBJ1-1, with 9 bases aligning to TRBD1. The material sequenced was peripheral blood. This receptor was taken from a middle-aged man with active COVID-19. CDR3: CASRRTGALLAFF. CDR3 nucleotides: TGTGCCAGCAGACGGACAGGGGCTTTGTTGGCTTTCTTT.